The clone carrying this T cell receptor (beta chain) has at least ten counts. Its cognate antigen is unknown. This sample was included in a study of T cells in Graves' hyperthyroidism and ophthalmopathy. RNA transcripts gave rise to amplified TCR beta CDR3 regions. Researchers ran a first-round RT-PCR on the TCR CDR3 using the HTBI primer set. TCRdb analysed the multiplex PCR reads with MiXCR anew, one entry per CDR3 protein. The sample carries 640,000 or so distinct CDR3 sequences, around 15% recorded once. Study conclusions and caveats: The model's output predicted ophthalmopathy at a median of roughly 6 months prior to onset.

Patients affected by ophthalmopathy presented a Clinical Activity Score of at least 3, a NOSPECS grade of at least 4, and disease duration below 3 months. The CDR3 runs 12 residues. CDR1 and CDR2 from the germline V gene are MNHEY and SMNVEV (reference sequence). V was cut by 5 bases and J by 7 bases, with 12 bases left in between. The clonotype was recovered from a middle-aged woman with Graves' ophthalmopathy. V is TRBV27 and J is TRBJ2-7; possible D gene TRBD1, 6 bases. Sequenced material: blood. CDR3 sequence: CASSRVTGEQYF. DNA for the CDR3: TGTGCCAGCAGTCGGGTGACAGGAGAGCAGTACTTC.